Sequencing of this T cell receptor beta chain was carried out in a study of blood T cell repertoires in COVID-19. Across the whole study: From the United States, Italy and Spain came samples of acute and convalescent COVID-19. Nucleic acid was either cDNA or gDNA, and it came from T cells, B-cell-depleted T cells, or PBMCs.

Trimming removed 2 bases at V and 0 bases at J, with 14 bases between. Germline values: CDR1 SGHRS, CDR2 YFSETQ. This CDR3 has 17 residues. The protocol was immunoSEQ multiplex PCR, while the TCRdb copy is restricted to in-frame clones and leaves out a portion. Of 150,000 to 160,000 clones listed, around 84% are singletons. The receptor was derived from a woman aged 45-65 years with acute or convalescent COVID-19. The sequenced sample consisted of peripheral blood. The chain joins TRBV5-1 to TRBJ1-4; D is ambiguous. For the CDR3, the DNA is TGCGCCAGCAGCTTTGGGCCCATAGATGCAACTAATGAAAAACTGTTTTTT. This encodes CASSFGPIDATNEKLFF. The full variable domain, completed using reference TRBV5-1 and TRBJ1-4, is KAGVTQTPRYLIKTRGQQVTLSCSPISGHRSVSWYQQTPGQGLQFLFEYFSETQRNKGNFPGRFSGRQFSNSRSEMNVSTLELGDSALYLCASSFGPIDATNEKLFFGSGTQLSVL.